This T cell receptor (beta chain) was observed in a study of cytomegalovirus exposure and HLA in healthy donors. The PCR employed 60 Vbeta primers together with 13 Jbeta primers. The table came from immunoSEQ multiplex PCR; TCRdb's copy has only in-frame clones and leaves some out. This table holds about 85,000 clones, approximately 80% found once. Looked up from germline, CDR1 is SNHLY and CDR2 is FYNNEI. Trimming pared 4 bases from V and 13 bases from J, leaving 17 bases between. The CDR3 totals 13 residues. This clone was picked up a small number of times. The material sequenced was PBMCs. The clonotype originates from a woman aged 45-59 years in good health and CMV-seropositive. This chain connects TRBV2 to TRBJ2-1; the D gene is possibly TRBD2 (6 bases). In DNA, the CDR3 is TGTGCCAGCAGTGTTGGGCTAGCGTATCCTCAGTTCTTC. Its translation is CASSVGLAYPQFF.